This entry concerns a single T cell receptor beta chain. Its antigen is currently not known. No qualities accompany the bases; no much larger clone lies one base away. This sample is drawn from a study of patients and donors after allogeneic stem cell transplantation (dated by TCRdb to 2019 to 2021). Preparation of the library involved RT-PCR. For sequencing, a NextSeq 550 was employed. TCRdb's own reprocessing of the public reads used fastp at Q25 and MiXCR and kept productive beta chains. Each CDR3 protein appears once, grouped with its most common genes and DNA. For this sample the table gives about 160,000 distinct CDR3 sequences, of which 30% were detected only once. The ten largest clones represent roughly 3.2% of the sample. V sheds 5 bases and J sheds 7 bases, leaving 18 bases between their ends. CDR1 and CDR2, looked up from the germline V gene, are MNHNS and SASEGT. CDR3 length: 16 amino acids, cysteine to phenylalanine. The only DNA kept is the CDR3, 48 bases in frame from the first base.

Material: blood, either unsorted or a sorted T cell fraction (not recorded which). The source is a human donor who was either an allogeneic HSCT recipient or a stem cell or donor lymphocyte infusion donor (not recorded which). It is not recorded whose cells these are; they may come from a transplant donor. Here the chain combines TRBV6-1 and TRBJ1-6, with TRBD1 perhaps the D gene, on 6 matching bases. The DNA sequence is given as TGTGCCAGCAGTCATCCTAGGGGGAAAGGAAATTCACCCCTCCACTTT. Protein translation: CASSHPRGKGNSPLHF.